This T cell receptor (beta chain) came from a study of T-cell memory formation after mild COVID-19. Overall study results and limits: Contracting CD8+ clones were enriched in EMRA, CD4+ mainly in CM and EM. Pre-infection memory already had some responding clones, implying cross-reactive memory joined. Balance between CD4 and CD8 was seen in clones contracting day 15 to 85, and a CD4+ lean was seen in later expanders.

TCRdb re-analysed the 5' RACE reads in MiXCR, keeping a single row per CDR3 protein. The sample carries under 300,000 distinct CDR3 sequences, roughly a tenth recorded once. Germline values: CDR1 LGHDT, CDR2 YNNKEL (reference sequence). Trimming removed 6 bases from V and 1 base from J, with 18 bases in between. The CDR3 covers 16 residues. Comment on this clonotype: What it recognizes is unknown.

Sequences were obtained from PBMCs or a T cell subset sorted from them (not recorded which). This TCR derives from a man aged 18 to 29 who had mild COVID-19 (a few samples of this study predate the infection). Cell type and time point are not known. The genes are TRBV3-1 and TRBJ2-5; TRBD1 is a possible D gene (6 bases). The DNA for the CDR3 is TGTGCCAGCAGTCGACCGCCGGGACACCCCCAAGAGACCCAGTACTTC. It translates to CASSRPPGHPQETQYF.